Here is one T cell receptor beta chain with its context. Its cognate antigen has yet to be identified. One base away there is no much larger clone; base qualities are not given. This sample is part of a study of early T cells in non-severe SARS-CoV-2 infection (dated by TCRdb to 2020 to 2023). Regarding the complete study: Because TCR sequencing was done on bulk RNA from unsorted whole blood, the alpha and beta chains could not be paired.

Library preparation employed 5' RACE. The data were produced on a NextSeq 500. To correct for sequencing error and PCR bias, the TCR library protocol tagged individual cDNA molecules with unique molecular identifiers. Both TCR alpha and beta chains were sequenced, and tight co-correlation was observed between alpha and beta sequence abundances in each sample. From the authors' description of their analysis: Decombinator V4 was used to perform V gene, J gene and CDR3 annotation of TCR sequences. Expanded TCRs were defined as changing significantly between any two time points under a Poisson model with p below 0.0001. TCR abundances were normalised to the total number of TCRs sequenced per sample and were expressed as counts per million. TRAV1-2 paired with TRAJ12, TRAJ20 or TRAJ33 defined MAIT TCRs, while TRAV10 paired with TRAJ18 defined iNKT TCRs. VDJdb, accessed 1 November 2021, was searched for CMV, EBV and SARS-CoV-2 annotated TCRs, excluding TCRs annotated for multiple antigens. In TCRdb, the public reads were trimmed at Q25 with fastp and aligned with MiXCR, with productive beta chains retained. For every CDR3 protein sequence, its rows merge into one entry that carries the most common genes and DNA. V and J calls and clone size were set by TCRdb, not the authors. Within this sample are 70,000 or so distinct CDR3 sequences, with roughly 9.1% of them counted one time only. The ten largest clones add up to under 10% of the sample.

Overall study outcomes, separate from this receptor: VDJdb matching was skewed toward anti-spike CD8 responses, so virus-specific expansions were likely underestimated and private and CD4 specificities were missed.

The trim is 0 bases for V and 3 bases for J, with a gap of 14 bases between the germline ends. Reading from cysteine to phenylalanine, the CDR3 counts 16 amino acids. The entry retains the CDR3 DNA only, 48 bases that are in frame from base 1. CDR1 SGHRS and CDR2 YFSETQ were looked up in the germline V gene. The study was a case-control design nested within a healthcare worker cohort in London, UK, with weekly nasopharyngeal swab PCR tests and blood sampling. Healthcare workers were recruited between 23 and 31 March 2020, during the week of the UK lockdown, and were followed weekly for up to about 15 weeks.

The sample consisted of whole blood, taken at baseline. The V and J segments used are TRBV5-1 and TRBJ2-3; possibly the D gene is TRBD2, per 6 matching bases. This receptor was identified in an adult who was a healthcare worker with PCR-confirmed SARS-CoV-2 infection or an uninfected control (not recorded which). The DNA sequence follows: TGCGCCAGCAGCTTGGAGGGGCGACTAGAGACAGATACGCAGTATTTT. The encoded protein is CASSLEGRLETDTQYF. Full variable domain (CDR3 extended with the reference TRBV5-1 and TRBJ2-3 proteins): KAGVTQTPRYLIKTRGQQVTLSCSPISGHRSVSWYQQTPGQGLQFLFEYFSETQRNKGNFPGRFSGRQFSNSRSEMNVSTLELGDSALYLCASSLEGRLETDTQYFGPGTRLTVL.